This T cell receptor beta chain was profiled in a study of cytomegalovirus exposure and HLA in healthy donors. Study-wide results and caveats: According to an earlier analysis, most TCR beta V segments yielded productive rearrangements about 87% or about 30% of the time. An assumption of roughly uniform sequencing depth across donors underlay the presence/absence analyses.

Comment on this clone: What it binds is not known.

V lost 2 bases to trimming and J lost 10 bases; unmatched junction nucleotides: 3. Per germline, CDR1 SEHNR and CDR2 FQNEAQ (reference sequence). The CDR3 has 13 amino acids. PCR was performed using 60 Vbeta and 13 Jbeta primers. Data came from immunoSEQ multiplex PCR; TCRdb stores just in-frame clones and leaves some out. The sample has 50,000 to 65,000 clones; about 65% are singletons. The chain uses TRBV7-9 and TRBJ2-1; TRBD2 matches at 9 bases. The receptor comes from a man aged 45-65 years in good health and CMV-seropositive. The sequenced sample was PBMCs. In nucleotides, the CDR3 is TGTGCCAGCAGCTTACACCTAGCGGGGGAGCAGTTCTTC. It encodes CASSLHLAGEQFF.